Listed here are 25 T cell receptor beta chains from one sample, sequenced in a study of T-cell reconstitution after alpha-beta-depleted transplantation in children. It was with unique molecular identifiers that the TCRbeta library was prepared. TCRdb called the PCR reads again in MiXCR, with one record for every CDR3 protein. This table holds about 980,000 distinct CDR3 sequences, about 29% found once. The sequences come from PBMCs, mostly from graft donor cells, collected 360 days after TCRalphabeta/CD19-depleted stem cell transplant. Source of these receptors: a boy younger than two who had a stem cell transplant for SCID, so the T cells may come from the graft donor.

This clonotype has a handful of counts. This chain connects TRBV7-9 to TRBJ2-1, with 7 nucleotides matching TRBD1. The CDR3 contains 15 residues. Trimming at V came to 5 bases and at J to 7 bases, leaving 11 bases not matched to a gene. CDR1 and CDR2 (germline): SEHNR, FQNEAQ (reference sequence). CDR3 sequence (DNA): TGTGCCAGCAGCGCAACAGGGGTCGTTCCTAATGAGCAGTTCTTC. Encoded protein: CASSATGVVPNEQFF.

This clonotype appeared a few times. This chain links TRBV9 with TRBJ2-7, with D perhaps being TRBD1 or TRBD2 (6 bases each). CDR1 is SGDLS and CDR2 is YYNGEE in the germline V gene. This CDR3 spans 15 amino acids. V lost 3 bases to trimming and J lost 7 bases, with 20 bases between them. CDR3 nucleotides: TGTGCCAGCAGCGGAGGGTCGTCGGGGGCGGGAGAGCAGTACTTC. It specifies CASSGGSSGAGEQYF.

CDR3 sequence reads: CASRLVQETQYF. The CDR3 nucleotides are TGTGCCAGCAGGCTTGTCCAAGAGACCCAGTACTTC. This chain uses TRBV2 with TRBJ2-5; D not certain. CDR1 and CDR2 from the germline V gene are SNHLY and FYNNEI. Deletions cut 6 bases from V and 1 base from J, with 6 bases between. This CDR3 contains 12 residues.

The rearrangement links TRBV12-3 or TRBV12-4 to TRBJ2-5; TRBD2 aligns across 12 bases. The CDR3 length is 15 residues. Trimming cost V 6 bases and J 4 bases; bases outside gene matches: 6. The CDR3 bases are TGTGCCAGCAGGATCCTAGCGGGGGGGCCAGAGACCCAGTACTTC. Protein sequence: CASRILAGGPETQYF.

This clonotype was seen at least ten times. The chain recombines TRBV5-1 with TRBJ1-5; D is uncertain. Trimming removed 0 bases from V and 0 bases from J, with 4 bases in between. The CDR3 is made up of 14 amino acids. Germline assignment: CDR1 SGHRS and CDR2 YFSETQ. CDR3 amino acids: CASSLEGSNQPQHF. The CDR3 DNA is TGCGCCAGCAGCTTGGAAGGTAGCAATCAGCCCCAGCATTTT.

CDR3: CASSLLGSNYGYTF. In DNA, the CDR3 is TGTGCCAGCAGCCTTTTAGGTTCTAACTATGGCTACACCTTC. V is TRBV9 and J is TRBJ1-2, with no clear D. The CDR3 has 14 amino acids. The germline V gene encodes CDR1 SGDLS and CDR2 YYNGEE. Trimming shortened V by 4 bases and J by 0 bases, and 10 bases separated the two germline ends.

The chain has TRBV20-1 and TRBJ2-1; 9 bases line up with TRBD1. The germline V gene encodes CDR1 DFQATT and CDR2 SNEGSKA (reference sequence). The CDR3 consists of 12 residues. Trimming took 6 bases from V and 8 from J; bases not matched to a gene: 5. CDR3 in DNA: TGCAGTGCGACGGACAGGGGCTATGAGCAGTTCTTC. It specifies CSATDRGYEQFF.

This sequence joins TRBV2 and TRBJ2-1; 9 bases align to TRBD2. CDR1 and CDR2 (germline): SNHLY, FYNNEI. This CDR3 has 15 amino acids. J gave up 3 bases and V 2 bases, and 2 bases lay outside the gene matches. The CDR3 DNA reads as TGTGCCAGCAGTGAAACAGCGGGGGGCTACAATGAGCAGTTCTTC. Its translation: CASSETAGGYNEQFF.

The chain combines TRBV4-1 with TRBJ2-7, with 12 bases identical to TRBD1. The trim removed 3 bases at V and 6 bases at J, leaving 9 bases unmatched. CDR1 is MGHRA, CDR2 YSYEKL, per germline. The CDR3 extends over 16 amino acids. The CDR3 loop reads CASSHPPGTGGSEQYF. CDR3 sequence (DNA): TGCGCCAGCAGCCACCCCCCCGGGACAGGGGGCAGCGAGCAGTACTTC.

Only a few counts were recorded for this clonotype. The chain links TRBV15 to TRBJ2-7, with D unresolved. Germline V lookup: CDR1 LNHNV, CDR2 YYDKDF (reference sequence). The ends were cut back, 0 bases at V and 0 bases at J, with 15 bases in the middle. There are 17 residues in the CDR3. The CDR3 sequence: CATSRDPQQTASYEQYF. CDR3 sequence (DNA): TGTGCCACCAGCAGAGATCCCCAGCAGACGGCCTCCTACGAGCAGTACTTC.

The chain joins TRBV3-1 to TRBJ1-2; no firm D call. V was clipped by 8 bases and J by 0 bases, with 16 bases between them. CDR1 is LGHDT and CDR2 is YNNKEL in the germline V gene (reference sequence). This CDR3 is built from 15 residues. The DNA for the CDR3 is TGTGCCAGCCGTGGGGAGCCCTGGACTAACTATGGCTACACCTTC. It is translated as CASRGEPWTNYGYTF. Supplemented by reference TRBV3-1 and TRBJ1-2, the full variable domain reads DTAVSQTPKYLVTQMGNDKSIKCEQNLGHDTMYWYKQDSKKFLKIMFSYNNKELIINETVPNRFSPKSPDKAHLNLHINSLELGDSAVYFCASRGEPWTNYGYTFGSGTRLTVV.

Many counts were recorded for this clonotype. The rearrangement links TRBV28 to TRBJ2-3; D is possibly TRBD1 or TRBD2 (5 bases each). The CDR3 spans 13 residues. Germline CDR1 is MDHEN and CDR2 is SYDVKM. Trimming took 5 bases from V and 0 from J, leaving 6 bases between them. DNA of the CDR3: TGTGCCAGCAGTGAGGGGAGCACAGATACGCAGTATTTT. This encodes CASSEGSTDTQYF.

The rearrangement uses TRBV4-1 and TRBJ2-4; the D is unclear. Germline V gene data show CDR1 as MGHRA and CDR2 as YSYEKL. Trimming removed 2 bases at V and 0 bases at J, with 11 bases between. CDR3 length equals 16 residues. Here the CDR3 reads CASSQPHVVAKNIQYF. In DNA form, the CDR3 reads TGCGCCAGCAGCCAACCCCACGTGGTAGCCAAAAACATTCAGTACTTC.

CDR3 coding DNA: TGCGCCAGCAGCTCCCCGGCCCACGGGCCCACAGATACGCAGTATTTT. Translating gives CASSSPAHGPTDTQYF. The chain employs TRBV5-1 and TRBJ2-3; D remains unclear. V was pared by 3 bases and J by 2 bases, with 16 bases between. The CDR3 is 16 amino acids. Looked up from germline, CDR1 is SGHRS and CDR2 is YFSETQ.

The sample holds a few counts of this clonotype. CDR3 coding DNA: TGTGCCACCAGCAGAGATGGGGCCGGAGAGGAAGCTTTCTTT. Protein product: CATSRDGAGEEAFF. V is TRBV15 and J is TRBJ1-1; a possible D gene is TRBD1 (5 bases). Per the germline V gene, CDR1 is LNHNV and CDR2 is YYDKDF (reference sequence). This CDR3 spans 14 amino acids. Trimming cost V 0 bases and J 8 bases, with 13 bases left between them. Full variable domain (outside the CDR3, taken from reference TRBV15 and TRBJ1-1): DAMVIQNPRYQVTQFGKPVTLSCSQTLNHNVMYWYQQKSSQAPKLLFHYYDKDFNNEADTPDNFQSRRPNTSFCFLDIRSPGLGDTAMYLCATSRDGAGEEAFFGQGTRLTVV.

This clonotype was picked up a small number of times. V gene TRBV7-9 combines with J gene TRBJ1-1; D gene unclear. The CDR3 has 16 amino acids. Trimming took 1 base from V and 8 from J, leaving 20 bases between them. In germline, CDR1 is SEHNR, CDR2 FQNEAQ (reference sequence). CDR3: CASSLVVFEDPYEAFF. In DNA form, the CDR3 reads TGTGCCAGCAGCTTAGTAGTGTTTGAAGACCCTTACGAAGCTTTCTTT.

The rearrangement uses TRBV30 and TRBJ1-1, with D hard to call. This CDR3 is 13 amino acids long. From germline, CDR1 is GTSNPN and CDR2 SVGIG (reference sequence). Trimming cost V 3 bases and J 2 bases, with 10 bases left between them. CDR3 protein: CAWSGRRNTEAFF. In DNA form, the CDR3 reads TGTGCCTGGAGCGGGCGCCGAAACACTGAAGCTTTCTTT.

This clonotype was recorded a few times. This chain links TRBV25-1 with TRBJ2-1; 10 nucleotides line up with TRBD1. CDR3 size: 14 residues. CDR1 and CDR2 (germline): MGHDK, SYGVNS. With V trimmed by 2 bases and J by 8 bases, 3 bases remained unmatched. CDR3: CASSEAGTGDEQFF. CDR3 nucleotides: TGTGCCAGCAGTGAAGCAGGGACAGGGGATGAGCAGTTCTTC.

This clonotype was seen only a few times. V gene TRBV29-1 combines with J gene TRBJ2-5; D perhaps matches TRBD2 (6 bases). The V end was cut by 4 bases, the J end by 4 bases, with 10 bases between. The germline gives CDR1 SQVTM, CDR2 ANQGSEA. This CDR3 spans 12 amino acids. CDR3 protein: CSVGDFLETQYF. The CDR3, as DNA: TGCAGCGTTGGGGACTTCCTAGAGACCCAGTACTTC.

This clonotype was found a few times. J is TRBJ2-1 and V is TRBV4-1; 10 bases line up with TRBD2. V dropped 4 bases and J dropped 8; count of bases not matched to a gene: 11. The CDR3 extends over 16 amino acids. CDR1 and CDR2 from the germline V gene are MGHRA and YSYEKL. The CDR3 nucleotides read TGCGCCAGCAGCCCTAGCGGGGGCCCAGGGATGGATGAGCAGTTCTTC. Translation gives CASSPSGGPGMDEQFF.

The rearrangement uses TRBV27 and TRBJ2-7; D perhaps matches TRBD1 (5 bases). CDR1 and CDR2 (germline): MNHEY, SMNVEV (reference sequence). The CDR3 is made up of 13 amino acids. The V end was cut by 6 bases, the J end by 3 bases, with 12 bases between. CDR3 protein: CASSRRQNYEQYF. CDR3 nucleotide sequence: TGTGCCAGCAGCCGCCGACAGAACTACGAGCAGTACTTC.

The V and J genes are TRBV12-3 or TRBV12-4 and TRBJ2-7; unclear D gene. The CDR3 covers 15 residues. The V and J ends lost 1 base and 2 bases respectively, with 12 bases between them. CDR3 nucleotides: TGTGCCAGCAGTTTAGGCGGAGTGGGTCCCTACGAGCAGTACTTC. Its protein is CASSLGGVGPYEQYF.

The rearrangement joins TRBV29-1 to TRBJ1-4; 9 bases are shared with TRBD1. The CDR3 sequence is 13 residues long. Germline loops: CDR1 SQVTM, CDR2 ANQGSEA. The J segment lost 4 bases and the V segment lost 6 bases, leaving 3 bases of the junction unmatched. The CDR3 nucleotides read TGCAGCGTCGGGACAGGGTTTAATGAAAAACTGTTTTTT. Translation gives CSVGTGFNEKLFF.

This clonotype was seen only a few times. The V gene is TRBV7-8, the J gene TRBJ2-2; tentatively, D is TRBD1 or TRBD2 (5 bases each). Germline V gene data show CDR1 as SGHVS and CDR2 as FQNEAQ. There are 17 residues in the CDR3. V was cut by 3 bases and J by 7 bases, with 21 bases left in between. The CDR3 loop reads CASSFPVWAGAGGELFF. Here the CDR3 DNA reads TGTGCCAGCAGCTTCCCGGTGTGGGCCGGGGCCGGCGGGGAGCTGTTTTTT.

This clonotype was observed a handful of times. The J gene is TRBJ2-7, the V gene TRBV5-5; TRBD2 matches at 8 bases. Germline V CDR1 and CDR2: SGHKS, YYEKEE (reference sequence). The trim removed 4 bases at V and 6 bases at J, leaving 9 bases unmatched. This CDR3 has 14 residues. The CDR3 here is CASSLTGTSREQYF. The CDR3 DNA sequence: TGTGCCAGCAGCCTTACCGGGACTAGTCGCGAGCAGTACTTC.